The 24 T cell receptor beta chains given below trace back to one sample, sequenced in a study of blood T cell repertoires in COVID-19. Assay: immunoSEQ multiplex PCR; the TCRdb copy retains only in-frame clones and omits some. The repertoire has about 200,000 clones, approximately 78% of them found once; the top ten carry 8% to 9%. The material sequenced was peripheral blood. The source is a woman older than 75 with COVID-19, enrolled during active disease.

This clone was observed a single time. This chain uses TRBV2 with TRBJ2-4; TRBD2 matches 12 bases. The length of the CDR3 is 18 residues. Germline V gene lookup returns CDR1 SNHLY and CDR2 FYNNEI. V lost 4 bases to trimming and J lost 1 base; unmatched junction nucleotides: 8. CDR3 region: CASSAPSSGGAAKNIQYF. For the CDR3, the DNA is TGTGCCAGCAGTGCGCCCTCTAGCGGGGGGGCGGCCAAAAACATTCAGTACTTC.

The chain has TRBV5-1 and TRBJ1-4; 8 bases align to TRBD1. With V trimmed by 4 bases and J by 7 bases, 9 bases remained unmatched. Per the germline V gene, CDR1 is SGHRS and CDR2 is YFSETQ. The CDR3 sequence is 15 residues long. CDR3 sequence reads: CASSQTGAAGEKLFF. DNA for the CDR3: TGCGCCAGCAGCCAGACAGGGGCAGCAGGTGAAAAACTGTTTTTT.

CDR3 loop: CASSSASGSHYEQYF. Written as DNA, the CDR3 is TGTGCCAGCAGTTCCGCTAGCGGGAGTCACTACGAGCAGTACTTC. The chain has TRBV28 and TRBJ2-7, with 10 bases aligning to TRBD2. V was pared by 4 bases and J by 3 bases, with 6 bases of the junction left unmatched. The CDR3 sequence is 15 residues long. Germline V lookup: CDR1 MDHEN, CDR2 SYDVKM.

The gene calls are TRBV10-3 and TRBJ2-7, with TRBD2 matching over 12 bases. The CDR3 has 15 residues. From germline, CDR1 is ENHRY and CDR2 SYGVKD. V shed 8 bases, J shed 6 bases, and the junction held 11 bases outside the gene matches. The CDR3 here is CAIATSGGVVFEQYF. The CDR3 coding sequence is TGTGCCATCGCGACTAGCGGGGGTGTTGTCTTCGAGCAGTACTTC.

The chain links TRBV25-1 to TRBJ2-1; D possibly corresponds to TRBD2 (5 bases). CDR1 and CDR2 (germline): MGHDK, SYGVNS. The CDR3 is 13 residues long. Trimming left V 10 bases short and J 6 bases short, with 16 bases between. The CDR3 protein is CAIRGMETNEQFF. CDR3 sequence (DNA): TGTGCCATCCGGGGAATGGAGACCAATGAGCAGTTCTTC.

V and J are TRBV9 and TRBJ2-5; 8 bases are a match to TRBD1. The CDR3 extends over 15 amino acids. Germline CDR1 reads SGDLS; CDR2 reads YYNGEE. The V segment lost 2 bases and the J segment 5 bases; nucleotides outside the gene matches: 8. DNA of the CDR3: TGTGCCAGCAGCGTCGCAGGGGGCATAAGGGAGACCCAGTACTTC. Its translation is CASSVAGGIRETQYF.

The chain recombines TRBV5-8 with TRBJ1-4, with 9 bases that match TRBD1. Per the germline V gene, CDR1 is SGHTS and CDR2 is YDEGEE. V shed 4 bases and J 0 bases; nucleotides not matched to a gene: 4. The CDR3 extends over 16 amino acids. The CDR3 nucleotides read TGTGCCAGCAGCCCCGGGACAGGGTCAACTAATGAAAAACTGTTTTTT. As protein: CASSPGTGSTNEKLFF.

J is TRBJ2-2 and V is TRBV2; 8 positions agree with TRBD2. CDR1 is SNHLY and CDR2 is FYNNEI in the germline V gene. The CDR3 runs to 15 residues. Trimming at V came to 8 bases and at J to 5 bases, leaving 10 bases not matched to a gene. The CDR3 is CASRVAGGETGELFF. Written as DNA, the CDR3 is TGTGCCAGCCGAGTGGCGGGGGGAGAGACCGGGGAGCTGTTTTTT.

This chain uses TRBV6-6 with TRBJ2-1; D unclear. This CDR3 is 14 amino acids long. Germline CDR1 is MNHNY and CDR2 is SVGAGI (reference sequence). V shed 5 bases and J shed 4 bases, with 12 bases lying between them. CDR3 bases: TGTGCCAGCAGTCGACTTCCAGATTACAATGAGCAGTTCTTC. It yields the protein CASSRLPDYNEQFF.

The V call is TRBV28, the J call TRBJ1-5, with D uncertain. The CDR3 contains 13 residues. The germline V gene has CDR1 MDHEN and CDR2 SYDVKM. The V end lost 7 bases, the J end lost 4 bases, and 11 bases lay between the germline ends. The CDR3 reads CASTHRGNQPQHF. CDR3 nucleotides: TGTGCCAGCACTCATCGCGGGAATCAGCCCCAGCATTTT. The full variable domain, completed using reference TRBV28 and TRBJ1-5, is DVKVTQSSRYLVKRTGEKVFLECVQDMDHENMFWYRQDPGLGLRLIYFSYDVKMKEKGDIPEGYSVSREKKERFSLILESASTNQTSMYLCASTHRGNQPQHFGDGTRLSIL.

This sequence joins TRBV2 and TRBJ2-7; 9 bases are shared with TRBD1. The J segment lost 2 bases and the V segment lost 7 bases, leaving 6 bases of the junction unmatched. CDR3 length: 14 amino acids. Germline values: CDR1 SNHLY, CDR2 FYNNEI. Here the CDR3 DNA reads TGTGCCAGCACTGGGGACAGGGTCGCCTACGAGCAGTACTTC. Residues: CASTGDRVAYEQYF.

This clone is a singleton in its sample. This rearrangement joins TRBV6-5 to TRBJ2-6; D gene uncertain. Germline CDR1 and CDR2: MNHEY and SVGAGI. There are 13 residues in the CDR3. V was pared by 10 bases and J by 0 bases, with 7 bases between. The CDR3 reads CATRSSGANVLTF. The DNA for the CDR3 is TGTGCCACCAGGAGCTCTGGGGCCAACGTCCTGACTTTC.

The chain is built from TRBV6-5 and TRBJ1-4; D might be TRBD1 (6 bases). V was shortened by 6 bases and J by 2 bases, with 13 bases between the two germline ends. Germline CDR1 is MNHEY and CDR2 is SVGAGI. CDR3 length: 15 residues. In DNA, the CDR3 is TGTGCCAGCAGAGACCTAGGGGGTACTAATGAAAAACTGTTTTTT. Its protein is CASRDLGGTNEKLFF.

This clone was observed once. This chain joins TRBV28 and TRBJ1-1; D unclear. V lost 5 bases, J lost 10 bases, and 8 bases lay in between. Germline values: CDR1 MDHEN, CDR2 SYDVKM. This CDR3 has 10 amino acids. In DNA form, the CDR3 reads TGTGCCAGCAGTGGAGGAGCAGCTTTCTTT. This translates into CASSGGAAFF.

As DNA, the CDR3 is TGTGCCAGCAGCCCCGGACTAGCGGAGATCGCAGATACGCAGTATTTT. Translated, it gives CASSPGLAEIADTQYF. This chain joins TRBV6-6 and TRBJ2-3; 10 bases match TRBD2. The CDR3 extends over 16 amino acids. Germline-derived CDR1 and CDR2 are MNHNY and SVGAGI (reference sequence). V gave up 6 bases and J gave up 4 bases; unmatched junction bases: 10.

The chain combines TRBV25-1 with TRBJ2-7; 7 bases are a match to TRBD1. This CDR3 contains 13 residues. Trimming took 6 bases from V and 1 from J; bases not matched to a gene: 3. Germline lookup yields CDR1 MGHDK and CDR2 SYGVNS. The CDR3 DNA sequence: TGTGCCAGCAGAATGACAGGGTCCTACGAGCAGTACTTC. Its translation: CASRMTGSYEQYF.

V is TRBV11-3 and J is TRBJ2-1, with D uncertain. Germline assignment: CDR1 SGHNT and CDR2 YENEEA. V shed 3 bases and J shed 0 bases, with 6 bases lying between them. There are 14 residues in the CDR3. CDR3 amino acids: CASSLRSSYNEQFF. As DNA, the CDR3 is TGTGCCAGCAGCTTGCGGAGCTCCTACAATGAGCAGTTCTTC.

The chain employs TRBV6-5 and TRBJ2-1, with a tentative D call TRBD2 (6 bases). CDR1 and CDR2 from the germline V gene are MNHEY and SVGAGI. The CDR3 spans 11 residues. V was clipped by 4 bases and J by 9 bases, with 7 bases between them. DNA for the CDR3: TGTGCCAGCAGTTTGGAGGGTGAGCAGTTCTTC. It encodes CASSLEGEQFF.

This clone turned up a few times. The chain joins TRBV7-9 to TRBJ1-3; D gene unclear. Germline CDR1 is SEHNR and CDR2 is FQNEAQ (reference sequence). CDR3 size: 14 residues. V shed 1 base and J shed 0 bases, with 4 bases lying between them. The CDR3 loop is CASSLVSSGNTIYF. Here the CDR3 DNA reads TGTGCCAGCAGCTTAGTCTCCTCTGGAAACACCATATATTTT.

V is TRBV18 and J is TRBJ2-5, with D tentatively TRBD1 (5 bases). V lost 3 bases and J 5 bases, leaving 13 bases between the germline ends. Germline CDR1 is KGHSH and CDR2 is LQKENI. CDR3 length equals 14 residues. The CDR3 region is CASSPRQGWETQYF. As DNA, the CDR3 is TGTGCCAGCTCACCCCGCCAGGGATGGGAGACCCAGTACTTC.

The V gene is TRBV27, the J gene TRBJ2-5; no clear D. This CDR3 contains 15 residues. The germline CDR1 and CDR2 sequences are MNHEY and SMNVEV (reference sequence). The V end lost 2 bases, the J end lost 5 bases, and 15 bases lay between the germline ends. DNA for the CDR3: TGTGCCAGCAGTTTAGGGCCGTCCGTTGGGGAGACCCAGTACTTC. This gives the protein CASSLGPSVGETQYF.

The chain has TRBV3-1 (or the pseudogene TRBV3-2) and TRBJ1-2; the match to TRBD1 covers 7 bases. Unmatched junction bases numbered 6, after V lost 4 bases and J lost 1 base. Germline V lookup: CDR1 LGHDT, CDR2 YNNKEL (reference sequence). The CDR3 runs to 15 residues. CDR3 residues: CASSPAGQFNYGYTF. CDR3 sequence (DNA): TGTGCCAGCAGCCCCGCGGGACAGTTTAACTATGGCTACACCTTC.

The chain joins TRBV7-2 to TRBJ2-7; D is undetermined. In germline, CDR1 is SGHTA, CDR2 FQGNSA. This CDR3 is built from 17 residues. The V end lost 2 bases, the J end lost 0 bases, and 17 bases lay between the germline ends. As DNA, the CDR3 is TGTGCCAGCAGCTTATCTAGTCTGGCCATCTACTCCTACGAGCAGTACTTC. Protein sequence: CASSLSSLAIYSYEQYF.

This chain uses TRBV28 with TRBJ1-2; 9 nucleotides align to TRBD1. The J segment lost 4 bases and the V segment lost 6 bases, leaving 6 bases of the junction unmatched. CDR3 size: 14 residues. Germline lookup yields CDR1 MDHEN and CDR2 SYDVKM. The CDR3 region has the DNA TGTGCCAGCAGCACAGGGGGCGCAGTCTATGGCTACACCTTC. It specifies CASSTGGAVYGYTF.